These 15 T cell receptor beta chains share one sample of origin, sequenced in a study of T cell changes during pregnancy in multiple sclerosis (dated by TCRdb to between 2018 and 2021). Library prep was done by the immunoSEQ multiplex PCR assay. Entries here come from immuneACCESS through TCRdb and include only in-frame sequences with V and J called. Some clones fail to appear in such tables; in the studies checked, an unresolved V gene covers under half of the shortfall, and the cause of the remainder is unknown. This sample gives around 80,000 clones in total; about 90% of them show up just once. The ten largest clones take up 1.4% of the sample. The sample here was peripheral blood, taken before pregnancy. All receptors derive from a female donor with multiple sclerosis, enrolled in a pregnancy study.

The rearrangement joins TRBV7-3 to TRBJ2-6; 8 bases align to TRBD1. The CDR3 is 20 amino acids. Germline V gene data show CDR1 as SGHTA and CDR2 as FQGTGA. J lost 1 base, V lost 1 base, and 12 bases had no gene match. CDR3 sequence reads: CASSLMGPQGAPSGANVLTF. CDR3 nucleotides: TGTGCCAGCAGCTTAATGGGGCCCCAGGGGGCACCATCTGGGGCCAACGTCCTGACTTTC.

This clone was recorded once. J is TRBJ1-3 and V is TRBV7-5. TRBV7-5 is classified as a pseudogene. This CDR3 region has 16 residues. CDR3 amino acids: CARSLDEENSGNTIYF. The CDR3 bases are TGTGCCAGAAGCTTAGATGAGGAGAACTCTGGAAACACCATATATTTT.

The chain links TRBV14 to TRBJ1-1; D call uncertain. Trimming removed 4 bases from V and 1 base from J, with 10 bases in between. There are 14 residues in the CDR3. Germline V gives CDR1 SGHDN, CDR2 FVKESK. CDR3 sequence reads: CASSLTPGNTEAFF. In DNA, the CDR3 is TGTGCCAGCAGCCTTACTCCAGGGAACACTGAAGCTTTCTTT. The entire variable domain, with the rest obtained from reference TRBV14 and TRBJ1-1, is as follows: EAGVTQFPSHSVIEKGQTVTLRCDPISGHDNLYWYRRVMGKEIKFLLHFVKESKQDESGMPNNRFLAERTGGTYSTLKVQPAELEDSGVYFCASSLTPGNTEAFFGQGTRLTVV.

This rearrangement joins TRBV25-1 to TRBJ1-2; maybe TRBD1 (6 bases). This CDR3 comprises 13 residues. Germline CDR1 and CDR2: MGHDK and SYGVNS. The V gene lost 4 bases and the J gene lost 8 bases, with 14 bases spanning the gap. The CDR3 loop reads CASSALQGRGYTF. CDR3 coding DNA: TGTGCCAGCAGTGCCTTACAGGGCCGCGGCTACACCTTC.

CDR3 protein: CASSPLGQVSYNEQFF. Written as DNA, the CDR3 is TGTGCCAGCAGCCCCCTAGGACAGGTCTCCTACAATGAGCAGTTCTTC. The chain links TRBV11-3 to TRBJ2-1; 7 bases are a match to TRBD1. V lost 5 bases, J lost 0 bases, and 7 bases stayed unmatched. Germline V gives CDR1 SGHNT, CDR2 YENEEA. The CDR3 consists of 16 residues.

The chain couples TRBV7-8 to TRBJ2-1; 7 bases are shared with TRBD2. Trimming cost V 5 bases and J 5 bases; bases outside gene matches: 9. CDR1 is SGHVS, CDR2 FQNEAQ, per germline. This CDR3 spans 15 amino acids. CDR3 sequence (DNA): TGTGCCAGCAGCCCGGCGACTAGCAGAAACAATGAGCAGTTCTTC. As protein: CASSPATSRNNEQFF.

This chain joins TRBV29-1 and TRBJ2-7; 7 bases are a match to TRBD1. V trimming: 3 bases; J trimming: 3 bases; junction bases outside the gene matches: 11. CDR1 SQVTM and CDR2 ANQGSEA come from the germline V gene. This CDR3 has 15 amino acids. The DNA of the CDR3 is TGCAGCGTTGAGGTACAGGGGCTGTATTTCTACGAGCAGTACTTC. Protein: CSVEVQGLYFYEQYF.

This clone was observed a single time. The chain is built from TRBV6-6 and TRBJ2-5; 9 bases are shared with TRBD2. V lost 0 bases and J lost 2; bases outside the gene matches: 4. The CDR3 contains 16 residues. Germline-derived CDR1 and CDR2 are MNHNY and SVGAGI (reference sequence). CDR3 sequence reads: CASSYSVAGDQETQYF. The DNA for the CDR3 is TGTGCCAGCAGTTACTCGGTAGCGGGGGATCAAGAGACCCAGTACTTC.

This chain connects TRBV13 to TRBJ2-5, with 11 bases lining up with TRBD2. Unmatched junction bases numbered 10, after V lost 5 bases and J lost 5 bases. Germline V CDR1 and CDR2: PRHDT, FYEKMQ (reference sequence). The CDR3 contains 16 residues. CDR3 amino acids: CASSPGSGGAGETQYF. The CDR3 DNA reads TGTGCCAGCAGCCCGGGTAGCGGGGGGGCCGGGGAGACCCAGTACTTC.

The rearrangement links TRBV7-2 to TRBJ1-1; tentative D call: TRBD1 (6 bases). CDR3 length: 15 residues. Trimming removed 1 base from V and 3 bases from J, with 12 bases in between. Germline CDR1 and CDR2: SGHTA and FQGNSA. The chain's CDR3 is CASSLGTGIYTEAFF. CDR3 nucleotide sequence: TGTGCCAGCAGCTTAGGAACAGGGATTTACACTGAAGCTTTCTTT.

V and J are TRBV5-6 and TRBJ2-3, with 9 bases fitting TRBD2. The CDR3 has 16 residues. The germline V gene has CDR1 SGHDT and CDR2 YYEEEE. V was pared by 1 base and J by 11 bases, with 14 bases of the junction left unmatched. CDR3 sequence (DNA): TGTGCCAGCAGCTTGTTGCCAGCGGGGGGCCGGGGTGGGCAGTATTTT. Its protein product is CASSLLPAGGRGGQYF.

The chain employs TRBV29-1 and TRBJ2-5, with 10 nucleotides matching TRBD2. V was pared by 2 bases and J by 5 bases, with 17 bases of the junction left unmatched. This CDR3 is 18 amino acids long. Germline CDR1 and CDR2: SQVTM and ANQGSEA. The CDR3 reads CSVELAGEMSSRGETQYF. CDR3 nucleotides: TGCAGCGTTGAACTAGCGGGGGAGATGAGCAGTAGGGGGGAGACCCAGTACTTC.

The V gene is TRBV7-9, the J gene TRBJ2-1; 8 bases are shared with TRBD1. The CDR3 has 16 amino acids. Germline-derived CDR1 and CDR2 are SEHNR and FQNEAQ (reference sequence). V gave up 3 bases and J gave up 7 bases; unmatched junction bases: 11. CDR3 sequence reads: CASSLGQVGANNEQFF. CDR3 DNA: TGTGCCAGCAGCTTGGGACAGGTTGGGGCCAATAATGAGCAGTTCTTC.

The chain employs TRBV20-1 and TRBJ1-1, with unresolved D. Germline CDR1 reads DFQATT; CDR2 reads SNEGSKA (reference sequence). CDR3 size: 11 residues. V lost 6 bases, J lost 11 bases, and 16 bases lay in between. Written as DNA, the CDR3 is TGCAGTGCCTCCGAGGGCGTGGGGGCTTTCTTT. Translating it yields CSASEGVGAFF.

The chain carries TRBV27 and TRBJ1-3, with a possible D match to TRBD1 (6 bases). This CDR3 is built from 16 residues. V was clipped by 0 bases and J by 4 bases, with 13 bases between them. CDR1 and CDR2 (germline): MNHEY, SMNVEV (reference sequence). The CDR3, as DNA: TGTGCCAGCAGTTTATCTGGCAGGGGTGAAGGAAACACCATATATTTT. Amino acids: CASSLSGRGEGNTIYF.